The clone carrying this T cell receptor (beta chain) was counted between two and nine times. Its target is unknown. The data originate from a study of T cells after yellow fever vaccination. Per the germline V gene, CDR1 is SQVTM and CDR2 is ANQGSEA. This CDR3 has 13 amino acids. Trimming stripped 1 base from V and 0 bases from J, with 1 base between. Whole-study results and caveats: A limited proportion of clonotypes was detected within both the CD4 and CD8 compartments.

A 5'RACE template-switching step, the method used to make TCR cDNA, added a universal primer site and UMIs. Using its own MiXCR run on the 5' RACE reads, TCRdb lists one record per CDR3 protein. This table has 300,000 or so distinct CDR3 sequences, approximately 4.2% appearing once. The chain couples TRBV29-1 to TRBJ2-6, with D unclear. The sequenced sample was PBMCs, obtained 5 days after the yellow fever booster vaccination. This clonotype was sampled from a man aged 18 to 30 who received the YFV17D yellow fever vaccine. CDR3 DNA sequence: TGCAGCGTTGAAGTCTCTGGGGCCAACGTCCTGACTTTC. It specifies CSVEVSGANVLTF.